This paragraph reports one T cell receptor beta chain. This table comes from immunoSEQ multiplex PCR, and its TCRdb copy is limited to in-frame clones, with some not included. The table records around 150,000 clones, 80% to 95% of them present only once. This sample is part of a study of T cell responses to AZD1222 COVID-19 vaccine. V shed 6 bases and J shed 4 bases, with 12 bases lying between them. Germline V gene data show CDR1 as MNHEY and CDR2 as SMNVEV (reference sequence). The CDR3 loop spans 13 amino acids. The specimen was peripheral blood, collected 28 days after the second AZD1222 dose. This TCR derives from an adult who received the AZD1222 COVID-19 vaccine. The chain links TRBV27 to TRBJ1-2; D is possibly TRBD1 (6 bases). The CDR3 region is CASSPGGSYGYTF. The DNA of the CDR3 is TGTGCCAGCAGCCCCGGGGGCAGCTATGGCTACACCTTC.